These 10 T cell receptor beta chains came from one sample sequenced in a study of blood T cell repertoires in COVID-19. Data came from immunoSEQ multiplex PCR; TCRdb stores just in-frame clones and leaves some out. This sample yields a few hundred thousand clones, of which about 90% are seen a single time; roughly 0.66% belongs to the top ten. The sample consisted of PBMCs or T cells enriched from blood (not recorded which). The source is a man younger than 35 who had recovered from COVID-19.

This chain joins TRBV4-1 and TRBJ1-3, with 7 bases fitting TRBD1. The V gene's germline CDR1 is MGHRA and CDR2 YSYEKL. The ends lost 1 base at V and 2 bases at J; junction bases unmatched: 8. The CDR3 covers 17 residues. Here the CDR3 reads CASSQGPGRGPGNTIYF. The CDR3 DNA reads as TGCGCCAGCAGCCAAGGTCCGGGTAGGGGGCCTGGAAACACCATATATTTT.

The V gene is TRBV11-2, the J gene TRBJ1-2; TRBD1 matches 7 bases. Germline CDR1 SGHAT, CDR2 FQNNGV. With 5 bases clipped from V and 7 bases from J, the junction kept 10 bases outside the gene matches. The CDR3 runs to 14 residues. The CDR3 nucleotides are TGTGCCAGCAGCGGAGTAGGGGGCGCATTTGGCTACACCTTC. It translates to CASSGVGGAFGYTF.

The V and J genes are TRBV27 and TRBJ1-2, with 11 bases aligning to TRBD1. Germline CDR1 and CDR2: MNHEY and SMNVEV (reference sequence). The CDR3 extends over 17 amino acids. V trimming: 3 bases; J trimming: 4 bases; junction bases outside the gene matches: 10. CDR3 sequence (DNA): TGTGCCAGCAGTTTCCGCTCCGGGACAGGGGGAATCTATGGCTACACCTTC. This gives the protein CASSFRSGTGGIYGYTF.

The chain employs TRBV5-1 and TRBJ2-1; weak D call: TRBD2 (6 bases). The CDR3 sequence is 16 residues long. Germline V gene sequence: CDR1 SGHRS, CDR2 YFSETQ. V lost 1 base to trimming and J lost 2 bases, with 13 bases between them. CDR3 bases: TGCGCCAGCAGCTTGTTATCGGGGGAAACCTACAATGAGCAGTTCTTC. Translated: CASSLLSGETYNEQFF.

This CDR3 reads CASSLVGRTEAFF. DNA for the CDR3: TGTGCCAGCAGTTTAGTGGGGAGAACTGAAGCTTTCTTT. This sequence joins TRBV27 and TRBJ1-1; D call uncertain. This CDR3 comprises 13 residues. Between the trimmed V and J ends, which lost 2 bases and 5 bases, there was a span of 9 bases. Germline loops: CDR1 MNHEY, CDR2 SMNVEV (reference sequence).

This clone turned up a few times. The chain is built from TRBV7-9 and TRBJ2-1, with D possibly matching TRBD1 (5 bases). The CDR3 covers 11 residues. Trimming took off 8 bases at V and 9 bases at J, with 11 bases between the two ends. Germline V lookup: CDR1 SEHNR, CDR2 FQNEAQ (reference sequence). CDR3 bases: TGTGCCAGCGATGGGGCGCGTGAGCAGTTCTTC. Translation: CASDGAREQFF.

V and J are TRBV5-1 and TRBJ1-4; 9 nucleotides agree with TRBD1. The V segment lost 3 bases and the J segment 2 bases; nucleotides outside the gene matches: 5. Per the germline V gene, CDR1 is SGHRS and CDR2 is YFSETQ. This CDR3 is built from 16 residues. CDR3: CASSSEQGATNEKLFF. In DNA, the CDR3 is TGCGCCAGCAGCTCCGAACAGGGGGCTACTAATGAAAAACTGTTTTTT.

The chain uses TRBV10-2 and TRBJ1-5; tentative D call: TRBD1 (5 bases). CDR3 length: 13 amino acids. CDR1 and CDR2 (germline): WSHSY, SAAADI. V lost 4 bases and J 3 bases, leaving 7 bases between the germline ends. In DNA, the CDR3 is TGCGCCAGCAGTGGACAGATCAATCAGCCCCAGCATTTT. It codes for CASSGQINQPQHF.

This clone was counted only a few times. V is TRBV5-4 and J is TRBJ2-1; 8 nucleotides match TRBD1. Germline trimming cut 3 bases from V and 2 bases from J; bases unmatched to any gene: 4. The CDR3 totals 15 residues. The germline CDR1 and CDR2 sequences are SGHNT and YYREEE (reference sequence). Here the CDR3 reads CASSSPGQAYNEQFF. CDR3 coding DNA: TGTGCCAGCAGCTCCCCGGGACAGGCCTACAATGAGCAGTTCTTC.

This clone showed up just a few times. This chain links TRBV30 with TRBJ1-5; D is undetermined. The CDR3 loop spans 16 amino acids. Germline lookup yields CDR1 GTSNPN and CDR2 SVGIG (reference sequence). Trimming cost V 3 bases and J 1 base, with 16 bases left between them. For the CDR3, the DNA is TGTGCCTGGAGAGATCCGTCGGGGTGGAGCAATCAGCCCCAGCATTTT. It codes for CAWRDPSGWSNQPQHF.